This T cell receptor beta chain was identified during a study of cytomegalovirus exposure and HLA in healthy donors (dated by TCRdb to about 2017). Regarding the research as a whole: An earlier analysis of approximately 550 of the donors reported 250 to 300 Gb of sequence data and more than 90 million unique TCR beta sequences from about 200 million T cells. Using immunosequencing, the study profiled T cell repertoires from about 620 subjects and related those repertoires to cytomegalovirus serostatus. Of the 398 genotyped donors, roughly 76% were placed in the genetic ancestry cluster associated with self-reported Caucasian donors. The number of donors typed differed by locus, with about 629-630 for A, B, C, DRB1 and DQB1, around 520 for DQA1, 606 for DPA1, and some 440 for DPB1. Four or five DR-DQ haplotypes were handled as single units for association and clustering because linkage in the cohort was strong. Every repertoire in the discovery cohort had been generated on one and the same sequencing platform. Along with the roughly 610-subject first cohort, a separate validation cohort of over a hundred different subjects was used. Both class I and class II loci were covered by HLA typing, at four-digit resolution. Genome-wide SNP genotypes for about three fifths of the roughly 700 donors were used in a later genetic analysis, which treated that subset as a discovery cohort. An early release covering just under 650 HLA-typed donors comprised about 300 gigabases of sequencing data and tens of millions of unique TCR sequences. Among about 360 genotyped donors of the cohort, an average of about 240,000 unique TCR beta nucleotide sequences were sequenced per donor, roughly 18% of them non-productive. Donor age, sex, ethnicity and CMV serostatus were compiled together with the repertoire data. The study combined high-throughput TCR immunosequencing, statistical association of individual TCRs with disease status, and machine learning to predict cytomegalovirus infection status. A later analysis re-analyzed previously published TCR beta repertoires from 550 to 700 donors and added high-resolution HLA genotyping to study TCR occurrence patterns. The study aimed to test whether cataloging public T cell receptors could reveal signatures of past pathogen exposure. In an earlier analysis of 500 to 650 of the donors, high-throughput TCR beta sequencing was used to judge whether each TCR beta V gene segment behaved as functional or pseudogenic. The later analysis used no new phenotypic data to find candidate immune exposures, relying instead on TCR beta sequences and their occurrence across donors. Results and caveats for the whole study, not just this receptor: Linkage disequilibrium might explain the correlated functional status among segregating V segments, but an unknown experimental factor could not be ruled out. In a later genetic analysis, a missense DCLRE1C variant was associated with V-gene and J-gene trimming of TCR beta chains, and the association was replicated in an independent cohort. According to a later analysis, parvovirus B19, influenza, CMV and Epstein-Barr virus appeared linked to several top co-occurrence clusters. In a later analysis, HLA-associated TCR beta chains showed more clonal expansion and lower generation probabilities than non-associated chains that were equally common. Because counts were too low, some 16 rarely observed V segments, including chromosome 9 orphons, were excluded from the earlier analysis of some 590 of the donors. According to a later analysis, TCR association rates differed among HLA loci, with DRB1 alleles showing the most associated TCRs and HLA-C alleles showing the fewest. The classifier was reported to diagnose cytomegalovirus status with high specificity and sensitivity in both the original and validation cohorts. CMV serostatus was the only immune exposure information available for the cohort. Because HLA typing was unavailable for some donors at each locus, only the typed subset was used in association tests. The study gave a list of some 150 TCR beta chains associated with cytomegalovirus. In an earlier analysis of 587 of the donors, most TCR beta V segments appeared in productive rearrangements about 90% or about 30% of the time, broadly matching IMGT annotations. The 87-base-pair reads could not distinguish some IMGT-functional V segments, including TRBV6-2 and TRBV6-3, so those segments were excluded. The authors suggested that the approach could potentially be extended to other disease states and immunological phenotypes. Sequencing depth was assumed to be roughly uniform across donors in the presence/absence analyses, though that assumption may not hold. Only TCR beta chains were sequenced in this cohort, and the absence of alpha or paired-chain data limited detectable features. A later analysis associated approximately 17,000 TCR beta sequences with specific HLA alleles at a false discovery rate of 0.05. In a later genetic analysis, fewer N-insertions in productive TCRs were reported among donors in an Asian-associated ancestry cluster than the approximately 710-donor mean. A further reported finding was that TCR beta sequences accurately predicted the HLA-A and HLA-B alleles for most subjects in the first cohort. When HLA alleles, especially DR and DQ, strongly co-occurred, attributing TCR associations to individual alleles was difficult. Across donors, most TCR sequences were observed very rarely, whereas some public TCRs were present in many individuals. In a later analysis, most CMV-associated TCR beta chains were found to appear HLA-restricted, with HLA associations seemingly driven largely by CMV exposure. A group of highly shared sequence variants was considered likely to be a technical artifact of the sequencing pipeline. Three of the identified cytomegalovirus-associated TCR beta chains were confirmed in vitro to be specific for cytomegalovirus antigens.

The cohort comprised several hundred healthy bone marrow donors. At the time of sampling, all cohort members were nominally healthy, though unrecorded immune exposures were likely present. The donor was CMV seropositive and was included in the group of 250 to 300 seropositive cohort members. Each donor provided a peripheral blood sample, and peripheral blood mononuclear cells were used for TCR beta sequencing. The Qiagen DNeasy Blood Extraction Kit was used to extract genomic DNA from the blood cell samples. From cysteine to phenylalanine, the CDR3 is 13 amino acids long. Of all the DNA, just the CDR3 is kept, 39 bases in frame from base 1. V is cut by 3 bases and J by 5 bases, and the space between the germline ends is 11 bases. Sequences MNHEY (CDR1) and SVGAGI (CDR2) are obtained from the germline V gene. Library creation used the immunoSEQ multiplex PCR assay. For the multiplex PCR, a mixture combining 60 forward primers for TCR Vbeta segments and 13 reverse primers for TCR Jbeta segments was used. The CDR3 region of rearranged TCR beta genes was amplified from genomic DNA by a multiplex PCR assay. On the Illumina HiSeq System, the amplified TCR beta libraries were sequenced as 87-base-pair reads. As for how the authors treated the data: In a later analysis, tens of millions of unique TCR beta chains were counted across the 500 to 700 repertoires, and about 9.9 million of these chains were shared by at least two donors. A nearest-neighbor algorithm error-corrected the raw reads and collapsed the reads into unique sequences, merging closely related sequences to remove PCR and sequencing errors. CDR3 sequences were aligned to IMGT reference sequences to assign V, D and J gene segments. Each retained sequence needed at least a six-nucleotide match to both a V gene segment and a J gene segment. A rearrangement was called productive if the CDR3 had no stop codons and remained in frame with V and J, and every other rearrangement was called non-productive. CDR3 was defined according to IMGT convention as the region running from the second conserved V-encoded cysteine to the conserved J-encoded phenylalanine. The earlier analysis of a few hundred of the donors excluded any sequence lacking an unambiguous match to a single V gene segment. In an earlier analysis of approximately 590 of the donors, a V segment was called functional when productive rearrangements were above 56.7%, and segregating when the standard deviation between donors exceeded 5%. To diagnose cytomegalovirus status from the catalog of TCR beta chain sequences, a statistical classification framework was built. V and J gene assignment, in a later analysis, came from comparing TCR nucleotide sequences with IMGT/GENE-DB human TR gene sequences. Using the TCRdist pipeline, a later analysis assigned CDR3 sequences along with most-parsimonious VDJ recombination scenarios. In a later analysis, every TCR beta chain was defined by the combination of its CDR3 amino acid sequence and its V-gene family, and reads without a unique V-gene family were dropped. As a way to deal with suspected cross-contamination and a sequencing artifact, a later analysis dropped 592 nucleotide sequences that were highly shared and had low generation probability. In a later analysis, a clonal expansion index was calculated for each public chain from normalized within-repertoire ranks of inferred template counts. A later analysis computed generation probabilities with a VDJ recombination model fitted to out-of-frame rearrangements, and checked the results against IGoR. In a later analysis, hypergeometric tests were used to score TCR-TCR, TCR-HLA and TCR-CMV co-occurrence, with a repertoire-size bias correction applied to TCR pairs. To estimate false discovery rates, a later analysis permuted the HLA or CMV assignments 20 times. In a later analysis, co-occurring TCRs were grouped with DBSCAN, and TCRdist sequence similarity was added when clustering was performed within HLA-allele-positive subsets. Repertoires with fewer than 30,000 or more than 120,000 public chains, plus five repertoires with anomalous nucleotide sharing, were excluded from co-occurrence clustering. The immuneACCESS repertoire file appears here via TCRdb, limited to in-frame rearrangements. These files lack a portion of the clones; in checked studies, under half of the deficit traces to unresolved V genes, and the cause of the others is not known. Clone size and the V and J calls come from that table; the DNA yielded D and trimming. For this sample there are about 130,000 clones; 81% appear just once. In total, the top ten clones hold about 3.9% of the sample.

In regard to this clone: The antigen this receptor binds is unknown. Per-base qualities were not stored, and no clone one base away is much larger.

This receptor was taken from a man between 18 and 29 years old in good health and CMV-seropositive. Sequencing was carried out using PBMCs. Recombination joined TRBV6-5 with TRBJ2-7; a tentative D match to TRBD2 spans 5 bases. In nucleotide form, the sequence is TGTGCCAGCAGTTATCGGGGAGTCCACGAGCAGTACTTC. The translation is CASSYRGVHEQYF.